These T cell receptor beta chains were read from a single sample in a study of T cells in Graves' hyperthyroidism and ophthalmopathy. TCRdb ran MiXCR on the multiplex PCR reads and lists one entry per CDR3 protein. The sample records approximately 95,000 distinct CDR3 sequences, roughly 40% being singletons. Sequenced: peripheral blood or thyroid tissue (not recorded which). Every receptor here comes from a woman under 40 with Graves' hyperthyroidism. Both conserved end residues are part of each CDR3. D genes are given only for firm matches. Rows give clone size only sometimes, using once, few, many, or a class for an expanded clone.

>TRBD1|TRBJ2-7|TRBV25-1|.
CVSTLRTGPEQYF
TGTGTTAGCACCCTTAGGACAGGGCCCGAGCAGTACTTC
>TRBD1|TRBJ1-5|TRBV5-1|many
CASSLTTGDNQPQHF
TGCGCCAGCAGCCTAACCACAGGGGACAATCAGCCCCAGCATTTT
>TRBD1|TRBJ2-5|TRBV10-3|once
CAISGSQGTAEAQYF
TGTGCCATCAGTGGGTCACAGGGGACCGCTGAGGCCCAGTACTTC
>.|TRBJ2-2|TRBV5-1|.
CASSSKDEEAVSRPGELFF
TGCGCCAGCAGCTCTAAGGACGAGGAGGCGGTCTCGAGGCCCGGGGAGCTGTTTTTT
>.|TRBJ2-7|TRBV27|many
CASSSFGSSYEQYF
TGTGCCAGCTCCTCCTTTGGGAGCTCCTACGAGCAGTACTTC
>.|TRBJ1-1|TRBV6-6|many
CASSQRFLPAFF
TGTGCCAGCAGTCAACGCTTCCTACCAGCTTTCTTT
>.|TRBJ2-2|TRBV7-3|.
CASRSISTGELFF
TGTGCCAGCAGGTCTATAAGCACCGGGGAGCTGTTCTTT
>TRBD1|TRBJ1-1|TRBV5-1|many
CASSANTGGGFGTEAFF
TGCGCCAGCAGCGCCAACACAGGGGGCGGCTTCGGCACTGAAGCTTTCTTT
>.|TRBJ2-5|TRBV20-1|medium-sized
CSVDGSQETQYF
TGCAGTGTGGACGGGAGTCAAGAGACCCAGTACTTC
>.|TRBJ1-3|TRBV6-5|many
CASSYSNSGNTIYF
TGTGCCAGCAGTTACTCGAACAGTGGAAACACCATATATTTT
>TRBD2|TRBJ2-1|TRBV5-1|.
CASSLGPFSGRGEQFF
TGCGCCAGCAGCTTGGGACCGTTTTCGGGGAGGGGAGAGCAGTTCTTT
>.|TRBJ1-2|TRBV5-6|many
CASSEGDYGYTF
TGTGCCAGCAGCGAAGGAGACTATGGCTACACCTTC
>TRBD1|TRBJ2-7|TRBV20-1|many
CSVLTLAGGNAEQYF
TGCAGTGTCTTAACTCTTGCAGGGGGAAATGCCGAGCAGTACTTC
>.|TRBJ1-5|TRBV7-8|.
CDSSNWGRGGGETQHF
TGTGACAGCAGCAATTGGGGCCGAGGGGGGGGTGAGACCCAGCATTTT
>.|TRBJ1-5|TRBV4-1|many
CASSPWMGSSNQPQHF
TGCGCCAGCAGCCCGTGGATGGGGAGTAGCAATCAGCCCCAGCATTTT
>.|TRBJ1-4|TRBV7-2|.
CAWDGRGARGATNEKLFF
TGTGCCTGGGATGGTCGGGGGGCTCGAGGGGCAACTAATGAAAAACTGTTTTTT
>.|TRBJ1-1|TRBV7-2|.
CASSQFIRDGAPSTEAFF
TGTGCCAGCAGCCAATTCATCCGGGACGGTGCTCCGAGCACTGAAGCTTTCTTT
>TRBD2|TRBJ2-5|TRBV10-2|.
CASTGTSGIEETQYF
TGCGCCAGCACCGGGACTAGCGGGATAGAAGAGACCCAGTACTTC
>.|TRBJ1-4|TRBV4-1|many
CASSHRDGNEKLFF
TGCGCCAGCAGCCACCGGGACGGTAATGAAAAACTGTTTTTT
>.|TRBJ1-3|TRBV13|many
CASSLGRGGNTIYF
TGTGCCAGCAGCTTAGGCAGGGGTGGAAACACCATATATTTT
>.|TRBJ1-1|TRBV9|many
CASSVGPGTEAFF
TGTGCCAGCAGCGTAGGGCCGGGGACTGAAGCTTTCTTT
>TRBD1|TRBJ2-7|TRBV5-1|.
CASSSGQGTEQYF
TGCGCCAGCAGCTCGGGACAGGGGACAGAGCAGTACTTC